The clone carrying this T cell receptor beta chain was found once. The antigen remains unidentified. Sequencing used immunoSEQ multiplex PCR; TCRdb keeps in-frame clones, though not all of them. Seen here are some 11,000 clones, 67% observed once, and the top ten hold 8% to 13%. This entry is derived from a study of tumor-infiltrating lymphocytes in localized non-small cell lung cancer. Trimming removed 6 bases from V and 6 bases from J; junction bases left unmatched: 11. Germline assignment: CDR1 SGHDT and CDR2 YYEEEE. CDR3 length equals 15 residues. Study-wide points: Different pieces of the same tissue went to different assays, confounding technical variation with intratumor heterogeneity.

J is TRBJ1-4 and V is TRBV5-6; the match to TRBD1 covers 7 bases. What was sequenced was uninvolved lung tissue not adjacent to the tumor. This TCR was recovered from a human donor with non-small cell lung cancer. The CDR3 loop reads CASKELTGLDEKLFF. Here the CDR3 DNA reads TGTGCCAGCAAAGAACTGACAGGGTTGGATGAAAAACTGTTTTTT.